This T cell receptor (beta chain) was sequenced for a study of shared clonotypes between healthy human individuals (dated by TCRdb to about 2020). Background on the whole study: A couple of women and a few men aged 18 to 49 years were included in the cohort. Between about 0.94 and 8.9 billion PBMCs per donor were obtained by leukapheresis. Libraries were prepared and TCR repertoires were sequenced by different laboratories using diverse techniques, in order to increase sequencing depth and limit assay-specific biases. Per donor, three plates each were used for CD4 naive and CD4 memory, two for CD8 naive, and one for CD8 memory. The study deeply sequenced blood TCR repertoires of about five healthy adults to estimate repertoire size and the extent of clonotype sharing between individuals. Points the paper makes about the study in general: Across several donors, approximately 4.9% of naive CD4, around 3.3% of naive CD8, 2% to 2.5% of memory CD4, and roughly 0.41% of memory CD8 clonotypes were shared. Based on pairwise subsampling, the degree of clonotype sharing among donors was expected to be affected by sequencing depth. The genetic and exposure-history diversity represented was limited by the small number of donors. Estimated clonotype richness was generally larger for naive than for memory subsets. Sampling was restricted to blood, and TCR repertoires in tissue are likely to differ from TCR repertoires in blood. Clonotypes shared by all four sorted-subset donors showed higher generation probabilities than non-shared clonotypes. Even with the large sequencing depth, rarefaction of the sorted-subset datasets indicated that sequencing was incomplete.

Using the deep immunoSEQ assay, TCR CDR3 regions were amplified from genomic DNA by multiplex PCR. For each cell subset, the extracted genomic DNA was distributed evenly across all wells of several immunoSEQ 96-well plates, and each plate served as one replicate. For sorted subsets, each replicate PCR was loaded with about 0.2 ug genomic DNA, equivalent to roughly 30,000 T cell genomes. Purified libraries were measured with a Qubit 3.0 fluorometer, size-checked on a Bioanalyzer 2100, and measured again with the KAPA Library Quantification kit. Every immunoSEQ 96-well plate was sequenced on a separate single-read 150-cycle Illumina NextSeq 550 flow cell. Concerning the study's data processing: The immunoSEQ output contained only junctional sequences without quality scores, so filtering could not match that applied to full-length reads. Sequences were annotated with PyIR, a Python wrapper for IgBLAST v1.9, and V/J genes and CDR3 were assigned using IMGT germline references. Reads with weak V/J assignments (E-value above 1e-6), missing CDR3, stop codons, out-of-frame junctions, or ambiguous translated residues were removed. V3J clonotypes were defined as sequences sharing the same inferred V gene, J gene, and CDR3 amino acid sequence. Percentage overlap between repertoires was calculated by dividing the number of shared unique clonotypes by the size of the smaller repertoire. Richness of each repertoire was evaluated using RTK rarefaction, the Chao1 estimator, and Recon v2.1 estimates of unobserved clonotypes. Generation probabilities were computed with OLGA for all TCRbeta clonotypes obtained by the gDNA method from a few donors. In its TCRdb copy, this immuneACCESS table keeps in-frame sequences only and misses some clones. Where compared with another copy, unresolved V genes explain less than half of these, and the others have no known cause. The DNA gave D and trimming, while V, J and clone size come from that table. Across this sample there are over a million clones, with 75% to 85% seen only once. Clones ranked in the top ten supply 0.5% to 0.6% of the sample.

This clone turned up a few times. The antigen it binds to is not known. Base qualities are missing; no much larger clone stands one base away. In the germline V gene, CDR1 corresponds to SGHVS and CDR2 to FQNEAQ. V has 4 bases trimmed and J has 2 bases trimmed; junction bases matching no gene number 5. From the cysteine up to the phenylalanine, the CDR3 has a length of 16 residues. Just the 48-base CDR3 DNA is kept, in frame starting at base 1. Donors were healthy HIV-negative adults with no recently reported acute infections or vaccinations. Every donor was a Caucasian adult residing in Nashville, Tennessee, USA. Magnetic negative selection was used to enrich CD4+ T cells, after which naive cells were positively selected on CD45RA and the negative fraction became the memory subset. Blood was collected by leukapheresis, and PBMCs were isolated by Ficoll-Histopaque density gradient centrifugation and then cryopreserved in liquid nitrogen vapor phase. Analytical flow cytometry was used to check the purity and quantity of each magnetically sorted T cell population. Genomic DNA was isolated from each sorted fraction and quantified by UV absorbance on a Nanodrop 2000c.

The chain couples TRBV7-8 to TRBJ2-1; TRBD2 lines up with 10 middle nucleotides. Material: memory CD4+ T cells from PBMCs. The intended sense of this specimen's cell subset or site label: CD45RA-negative fraction. This TCR derives from a man between 18 and 29 years old in good health. Some clones in this sample may be carry-over from other donors' samples. The DNA reads TGTGCCAGCAGCTCGCCTCTAGCGGGAGCCTACAATGAGCAGTTCTTC. This translates into CASSSPLAGAYNEQFF.